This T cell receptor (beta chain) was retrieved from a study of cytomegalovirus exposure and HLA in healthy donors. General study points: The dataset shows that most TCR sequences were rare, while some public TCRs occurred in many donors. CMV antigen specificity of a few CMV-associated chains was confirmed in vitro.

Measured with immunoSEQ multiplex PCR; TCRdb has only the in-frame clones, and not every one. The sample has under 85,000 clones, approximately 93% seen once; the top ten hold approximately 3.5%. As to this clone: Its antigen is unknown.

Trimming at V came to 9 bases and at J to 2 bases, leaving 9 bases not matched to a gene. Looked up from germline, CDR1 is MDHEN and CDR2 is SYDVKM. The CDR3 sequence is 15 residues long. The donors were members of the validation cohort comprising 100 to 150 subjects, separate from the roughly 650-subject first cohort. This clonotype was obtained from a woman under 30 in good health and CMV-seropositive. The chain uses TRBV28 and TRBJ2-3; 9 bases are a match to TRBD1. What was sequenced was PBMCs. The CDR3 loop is CASFPGQGYTDTQYF. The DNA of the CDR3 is TGTGCCAGTTTTCCGGGACAGGGTTACACAGATACGCAGTATTTT. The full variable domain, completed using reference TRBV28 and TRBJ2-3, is DVKVTQSSRYLVKRTGEKVFLECVQDMDHENMFWYRQDPGLGLRLIYFSYDVKMKEKGDIPEGYSVSREKKERFSLILESASTNQTSMYLCASFPGQGYTDTQYFGPGTRLTVL.